Presented here are 18 T cell receptor beta chains from one specimen sequenced in a study of T-cell reconstitution after alpha-beta-depleted transplantation in children. Unique molecular identifiers tagged the TCRbeta library. TCRdb processed the PCR reads anew with MiXCR; each CDR3 protein has one entry. Of 700,000 to 950,000 distinct CDR3 sequences in the sample, roughly 15% were seen once. The input for sequencing was PBMCs, mostly from graft donor cells, taken 360 days after TCRalphabeta/CD19-depleted stem cell transplant. The receptors were gathered from a male patient aged 10-17 years who had a stem cell transplant for acute lymphoblastic leukemia, so the T cells may come from the graft donor.

This clonotype appeared a few times. The chain joins TRBV20-1 to TRBJ1-2; TRBD1 matches 8 bases. Per germline, CDR1 DFQATT and CDR2 SNEGSKA (reference sequence). CDR3 length: 12 amino acids. V lost 3 bases to trimming and J lost 8 bases; unmatched junction nucleotides: 5. The CDR3 DNA is TGCAGTGCTAGGCCGACAGGGGACGGCTACACCTTC. Amino acid sequence: CSARPTGDGYTF.

This chain joins TRBV30 and TRBJ2-7, with TRBD1 matching 8 bases. Germline CDR1 and CDR2: GTSNPN and SVGIG (reference sequence). The V gene end was trimmed by 8 bases and the J gene end by 0 bases; junction bases not matched to a gene: 12. The CDR3 sequence is 15 residues long. CDR3 bases: TGTGCCGGGGCATGGGTTGGGACAGGCTCCTACGAGCAGTACTTC. Amino acids: CAGAWVGTGSYEQYF.

This rearrangement joins TRBV5-1 to TRBJ2-1, with 14 bases that match TRBD2. V lost 3 bases, J lost 0 bases, and 2 bases stayed unmatched. This CDR3 comprises 17 residues. Per the germline V gene, CDR1 is SGHRS and CDR2 is YFSETQ. DNA for the CDR3: TGCGCCAGCAGCTGGGGGACTAGCGGGAGCTCCTACAATGAGCAGTTCTTC. Translating gives CASSWGTSGSSYNEQFF.

This clonotype was detected ten times or more. The rearrangement joins TRBV11-2 to TRBJ2-1; D gene unclear. CDR1 is SGHAT and CDR2 is FQNNGV in the germline V gene. The length of the CDR3 is 13 residues. Trimming removed 1 base from V and 12 bases from J, with 13 bases in between. Written as DNA, the CDR3 is TGTGCCAGCAGCTTAGGGATGACCCCCCGGCAGTTCTTC. This sequence encodes CASSLGMTPRQFF.

Turning to this clonotype: The germline gene is not matched at one end of the junction; a read error may be the cause. The rearrangement uses TRBV7-9 and TRBJ2-3; TRBD2 matches at 9 bases. The CDR3 is 15 residues long. Germline V gives CDR1 SEHNR, CDR2 FQNEAQ (reference sequence). For the CDR3, the DNA is TGTGCCGGCAGCTTACGGCGGGAGGGCCTATATACGCAGTATTTT. Protein sequence: CAGSLRREGLYTQYF. Complete variable domain (other parts from reference TRBV7-9 and TRBJ2-3): DTGVSQNPRHKITKRGQNVTFRCDPISEHNRLYWYRQTLGQGPEFLTYFQNEAQLEKSRLLSDRFSAERPKGSFSTLEIQRTEQGDSAMYLCAGSLRREGLYTQYFGPGTRLTVL.

CDR3 region: CASKPGLGTDTQYF. Here the CDR3 DNA reads TGTGCCAGCAAACCGGGACTGGGCACAGATACGCAGTATTTT. This chain joins TRBV27 and TRBJ2-3; perhaps TRBD2 as D (6 bases). This CDR3 comprises 14 residues. Germline V CDR1 and CDR2: MNHEY, SMNVEV (reference sequence). V was trimmed by 7 bases and J by 1 base, leaving 12 bases between them.

This clonotype was counted at least ten times. The chain employs TRBV20-1 and TRBJ1-1, with D uncertain. This CDR3 is 13 amino acids long. V lost 3 bases and J lost 3, with 11 bases in between. CDR1 and CDR2 (germline): DFQATT, SNEGSKA (reference sequence). The CDR3 nucleotides are TGCAGTGCTAGCTGGTTTGGGGACACTGAAGCTTTCTTT. Translated, it gives CSASWFGDTEAFF.

The table lists this clonotype with many counts. CDR3 sequence (DNA): TGTGCCAGCAGTTACTCGGCACCCCGAGACTTAGTCTACGAGCAGTACTTC. Translated, it gives CASSYSAPRDLVYEQYF. The chain couples TRBV6-5 to TRBJ2-7; D unresolved. The V gene lost 0 bases and the J gene lost 3 bases, with 18 bases spanning the gap. The germline CDR1 and CDR2 sequences are MNHEY and SVGAGI. The CDR3 totals 17 residues.

This clonotype was found a few times. The gene calls are TRBV5-1 and TRBJ2-2, with TRBD2 as a possible D gene (5 bases). Germline V gives CDR1 SGHRS, CDR2 YFSETQ. With 7 bases removed from V and 5 bases from J, the gap between germline ends came to 15 bases. The CDR3 covers 14 residues. For the CDR3, the DNA is TGCGCCAGCGGAGGAGGTATAGGGACCGGGGAGCTGTTTTTT. This translates into CASGGGIGTGELFF.

A few counts support this clonotype. V and J are TRBV6-1 and TRBJ2-3, with 14 nucleotides matching TRBD2. V shed 3 bases and J 6 bases; nucleotides not matched to a gene: 8. Per the germline V gene, CDR1 is MNHNS and CDR2 is SASEGT. There are 17 residues in the CDR3. The CDR3 nucleotides are TGTGCCAGCAGTGAGATGGGACTAGCGGGAGATATGGATACGCAGTATTTT. This codes for CASSEMGLAGDMDTQYF.

The chain carries TRBV11-2 and TRBJ1-5; D unclear. The CDR3 is 17 residues long. The V end was cut by 5 bases, the J end by 3 bases, with 20 bases between. From germline, CDR1 is SGHAT and CDR2 FQNNGV. CDR3 in amino acids: CASSPERVGMDNQPQHF. CDR3 sequence (DNA): TGTGCCAGCAGCCCCGAGAGGGTCGGAATGGACAATCAGCCCCAGCATTTT.

The J gene is TRBJ2-1, the V gene TRBV20-1; possible D gene TRBD2, 7 bases. V was clipped by 3 bases and J by 4 bases, with 19 bases between them. CDR3 length equals 16 residues. Germline CDR1 is DFQATT and CDR2 is SNEGSKA (reference sequence). Here the CDR3 reads CSARRGTGGPYNEQFF. The CDR3 nucleotides read TGCAGTGCTAGGCGGGGCACGGGGGGCCCTTACAATGAGCAGTTCTTC.

A few counts support this clonotype. V gene TRBV7-9 combines with J gene TRBJ1-1; possible D gene TRBD1, 5 bases. There are 15 residues in the CDR3. V was cut by 1 base and J by 6 bases, with 15 bases left in between. Germline CDR1 is SEHNR and CDR2 is FQNEAQ (reference sequence). The CDR3 sequence: CASSLVDGAYPEAFF. The CDR3 DNA reads TGTGCCAGCAGCTTAGTAGACGGGGCCTACCCTGAAGCTTTCTTT.

This clonotype turned up a few times. The chain joins TRBV12-3 or TRBV12-4 to TRBJ1-3, with a weak D call TRBD1 (5 bases). The CDR3 covers 14 residues. The V gene lost 6 bases and the J gene lost 4 bases, with 13 bases spanning the gap. As DNA, the CDR3 is TGTGCCAGCAGCCTCAGCGGGGGAGGAAACACCATATATTTT. This sequence encodes CASSLSGGGNTIYF.

This clonotype was counted ten times or more. The chain employs TRBV29-1 and TRBJ2-1; maybe TRBD1 (6 bases). The CDR3 is 14 residues long. Germline CDR1 SQVTM, CDR2 ANQGSEA. The germline V and J ends were trimmed by 2 bases and 2 bases, with 10 bases remaining between them. CDR3 region: CSVEPRGPYNEQFF. The CDR3 coding sequence is TGCAGCGTTGAACCCAGGGGACCCTACAATGAGCAGTTCTTC.

The DNA for the CDR3 is TGTGCCAGCAGTGACAGCCCGGGACTAAGGCGCAATGAGCAGTTCTTC. This encodes CASSDSPGLRRNEQFF. The chain recombines TRBV25-1 with TRBJ2-1; TRBD2 aligns across 7 bases. V lost 3 bases to trimming and J lost 6 bases; unmatched junction nucleotides: 11. Per germline, CDR1 MGHDK and CDR2 SYGVNS. The CDR3 spans 16 residues. The full variable domain, in which reference TRBV25-1 and TRBJ2-1 provide the parts outside the CDR3, is EADIYQTPRYLVIGTGKKITLECSQTMGHDKMYWYQQDPGMELHLIHYSYGVNSTEKGDLSSESTVSRIRTEHFPLTLESARPSHTSQYLCASSDSPGLRRNEQFFGPGTRLTVL.

The V gene is TRBV7-9, the J gene TRBJ2-7; no definite D call. The CDR3 loop spans 14 amino acids. Germline-derived CDR1 and CDR2 are SEHNR and FQNEAQ (reference sequence). The V end lost 3 bases, the J end lost 7 bases, and 16 bases lay between the germline ends. The CDR3 bases are TGTGCCAGCAGCTTCCAGGACCGCCGAGGAGAGCAGTACTTC. Amino acids: CASSFQDRRGEQYF.

The chain carries TRBV7-9 and TRBJ2-1; 10 positions agree with TRBD2. The CDR3 contains 16 residues. The V gene end was trimmed by 7 bases and the J gene end by 8 bases; junction bases not matched to a gene: 14. Germline V gene data show CDR1 as SEHNR and CDR2 as FQNEAQ (reference sequence). The CDR3 sequence is CASNLRRGLAPDEQFF. The CDR3 nucleotides are TGTGCCAGCAACCTGAGAAGGGGACTAGCGCCCGATGAGCAGTTCTTC.